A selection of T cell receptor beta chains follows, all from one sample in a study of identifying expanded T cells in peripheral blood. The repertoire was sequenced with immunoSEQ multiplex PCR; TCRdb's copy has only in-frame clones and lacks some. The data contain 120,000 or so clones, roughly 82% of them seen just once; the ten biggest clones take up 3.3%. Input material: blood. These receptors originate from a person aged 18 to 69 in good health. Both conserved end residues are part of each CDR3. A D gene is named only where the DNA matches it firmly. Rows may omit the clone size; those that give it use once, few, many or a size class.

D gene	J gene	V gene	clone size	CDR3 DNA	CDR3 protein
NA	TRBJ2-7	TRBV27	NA	TGTGCCAGCAGTTTAGCCGTTTCCTACGAGCAGTACTTC	CASSLAVSYEQYF
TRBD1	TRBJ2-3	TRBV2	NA	TGTGCCAGCAGGGAGAGGACAGGGAAAAAGGTAGATACGCAGTATTTT	CASRERTGKKVDTQYF
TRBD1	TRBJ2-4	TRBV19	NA	TGTGCCAGTGTAGCCTCGACAGGGGGGAGTAAAAACATTCAGTACTTC	CASVASTGGSKNIQYF
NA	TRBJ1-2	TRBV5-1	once	TGCGCCAGCAGCTTGGAGGGGGTCAGCTATGGCTACACCTTC	CASSLEGVSYGYTF
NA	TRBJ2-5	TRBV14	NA	TGTGCCAGCAGCCAAGGACCTAGGGCACTGATGGGAGAGACCCAGTACTTC	CASSQGPRALMGETQYF
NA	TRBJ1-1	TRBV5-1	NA	TGCGCCAGCAGCTTGGGGACTTCGACTGAAGCTTTCTTT	CASSLGTSTEAFF
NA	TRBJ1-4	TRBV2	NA	TGTGCCAGCAGTGAAGGACTCGGGGGCGTCAATGAAAAACTGTTTTTT	CASSEGLGGVNEKLFF
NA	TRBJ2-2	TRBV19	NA	TGTGCCAGTAGTAATTCGGGAAATTCGATAACCGGGGAGCTGTTTTTT	CASSNSGNSITGELFF
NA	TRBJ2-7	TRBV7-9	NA	TGTGCCAGCAGCCCTTCCTCCCTACTACGGGAGCAGTACTTC	CASSPSSLLREQYF
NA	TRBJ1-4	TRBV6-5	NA	TGTGCCAGCAGTTACGGGGTTGGTGAAAAACTGTTTTTT	CASSYGVGEKLFF
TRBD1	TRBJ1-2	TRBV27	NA	TGTGCCAGCAGCCAAAGACAGGGGCCAAGAGGCTACACCTTC	CASSQRQGPRGYTF
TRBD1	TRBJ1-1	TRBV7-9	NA	TGTGCCAGCAGCTTCCCGCTTGGGCATAGCCCAGGGGGGGACACTGAAGCTTTCTTT	CASSFPLGHSPGGDTEAFF
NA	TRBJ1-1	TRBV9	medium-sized	TGTGCCAGCACCTCCCGGAGGGGAGAAGCTTTCTTT	CASTSRRGEAFF
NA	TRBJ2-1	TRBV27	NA	TGTGCCGCCATGGGGGTCATTGGCTCCTACAATGAGCAGTTCTTC	CAAMGVIGSYNEQFF
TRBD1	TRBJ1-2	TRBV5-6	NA	TGTGCCAGCAGCTTTACGTCTTCAGGGATTACAGGGGATGGCTACACCTTC	CASSFTSSGITGDGYTF
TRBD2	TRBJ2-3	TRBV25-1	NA	TGTGCCAGCAGAGCCACGAGCGGGGGGGCCACAGATACGCAGTATTTT	CASRATSGGATDTQYF
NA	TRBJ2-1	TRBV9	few	TGTGCCAGCAGCGTAGTTGGGGCGGGTACAGACAATGAGCAGTTCTTC	CASSVVGAGTDNEQFF
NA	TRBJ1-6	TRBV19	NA	TGTGCCAGTAGTTTTCAGGGAGGATCACCCCTCCACTTT	CASSFQGGSPLHF
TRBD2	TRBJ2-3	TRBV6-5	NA	TGTGCCAGCAGTTCTCAACTAGCGGGGGGTTCAGATACGCAGTATTTT	CASSSQLAGGSDTQYF
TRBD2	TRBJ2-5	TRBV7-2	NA	TGTGCCAGCAGCCCTCCGGGACTAGGGGGGACCCAGTACTTC	CASSPPGLGGTQYF
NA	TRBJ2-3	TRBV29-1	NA	TGCAGCGTTTGGGGGGGCTTTACAGATACGCAGTATTTT	CSVWGGFTDTQYF
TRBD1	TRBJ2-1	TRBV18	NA	TGTGCCAGCTCACCACCTACAGGGGGCAGCCAAGGCAGCTCCTACAATGAGCAGTTCTTC	CASSPPTGGSQGSSYNEQFF
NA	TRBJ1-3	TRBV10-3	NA	TGTGCCATCAGGGGACTGAGCTCTGGAAACACCATATATTTT	CAIRGLSSGNTIYF
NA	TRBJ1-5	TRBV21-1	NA	TGTGCCAGCAGCAAAGACAGGGGTCAGGGACAGCCCCAGCATTTT	CASSKDRGQGQPQHF
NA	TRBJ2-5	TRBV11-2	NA	TGTGCCAGCAGCGGACGTAGGACCCAGTACTTC	CASSGRRTQYF
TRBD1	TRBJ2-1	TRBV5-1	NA	TGCGCCAGCAGCTTTGGGCAGGGGGCCCCCTACTACAATGAGCAGTTCTTC	CASSFGQGAPYYNEQFF
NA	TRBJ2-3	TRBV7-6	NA	TGTGCCAGCAGCTTAGCGGCTGGGGGCTTGCAGTATTTT	CASSLAAGGLQYF
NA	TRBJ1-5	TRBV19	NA	TGTGCCAGTAGTGCCAGCCGGGACACGAATCAGCCCCAGCATTTT	CASSASRDTNQPQHF
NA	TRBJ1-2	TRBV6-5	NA	TGTGCCAGCACTACCCGCCACGGCGGCTACACCTTC	CASTTRHGGYTF
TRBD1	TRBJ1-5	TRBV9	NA	TGTGCCAGCAGCGGAACAGGGGCGGACCAGGCCCAGCATTTT	CASSGTGADQAQHF
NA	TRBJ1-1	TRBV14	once	TGTGCCAGCAGCCCATTAAACGCTCGAACTGAAGCTTTCTTT	CASSPLNARTEAFF
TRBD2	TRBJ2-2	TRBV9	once	TGTGCCAGCTCATCCCCCGCGGGGGGAAACACCGGGGAGCTGTTTTTT	CASSSPAGGNTGELFF
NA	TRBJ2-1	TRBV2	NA	TGTGCCAGCAGTGCACCCAGGCACAGGGCTGGAGGGAATGAGCAGTTCTTC	CASSAPRHRAGGNEQFF